This TCR beta chain was found in a study of OX40 agonist ivuxolimab in advanced cancers. Overall study context: The dose-escalation group included hepatocellular carcinoma, melanoma, renal cell carcinoma and head and neck cancer. Patients were under 90% male with ages roughly 23 to 85, mean about 60. Study-level points and caveats: Clones of CD4+ and CD8+ blood T cells grew by week 6 at doses of 0.1 to 3.0 mg/kg. In CD8+ T cells, expanded clones were on average more numerous than in CD4+.

Generated by immunoSEQ multiplex PCR, the TCRdb table keeps only in-frame clones and is missing some. In the table there are 23,000 or so clones, about 83% of which are singletons. On this clone: Its specificity is not known.

The clonotype comes from an adult with an advanced solid tumor such as melanoma, head and neck, liver or kidney cancer. Sample: CD4+ or CD8+ T cells sorted from blood, taken in a trial of the OX40 agonist ivuxolimab.

This chain's CDR3 is CASSYPGRTEAFF. The CDR3 DNA reads TGTGCCAGCAGCTACCCCGGGCGGACTGAAGCTTTCTTT. The V gene is TRBV13, the J gene TRBJ1-1, with no clear D. The CDR3 has 13 amino acids. CDR1 and CDR2 (germline): PRHDT, FYEKMQ (reference sequence). The germline V and J ends were trimmed by 4 bases and 5 bases, with 11 bases remaining between them.